This T cell receptor (beta chain) was captured by sequencing in a study of blood T cell repertoires in COVID-19. Sequenced by immunoSEQ multiplex PCR; TCRdb stores in-frame clones only, minus some. Of some 340,000 clones in the sample, roughly 87% were seen once. Everyone who took part was roughly 18 to 89 years old, and they came from about 25 US areas. The V end lost 3 bases, the J end lost 6 bases, and 8 bases lay between the germline ends. Looked up from germline, CDR1 is SQVTM and CDR2 is ANQGSEA. The CDR3 consists of 12 residues. Sequencing used PBMCs or T cells enriched from blood (not recorded which). The rearrangement uses TRBV29-1 and TRBJ2-2, with D possibly matching TRBD1 (5 bases). The sequence was obtained from a woman between 45 and 60 years old who had recovered from COVID-19. The CDR3: CSVDIGAGELFF. The CDR3, as DNA: TGCAGCGTTGATATAGGGGCCGGGGAGCTGTTTTTT.